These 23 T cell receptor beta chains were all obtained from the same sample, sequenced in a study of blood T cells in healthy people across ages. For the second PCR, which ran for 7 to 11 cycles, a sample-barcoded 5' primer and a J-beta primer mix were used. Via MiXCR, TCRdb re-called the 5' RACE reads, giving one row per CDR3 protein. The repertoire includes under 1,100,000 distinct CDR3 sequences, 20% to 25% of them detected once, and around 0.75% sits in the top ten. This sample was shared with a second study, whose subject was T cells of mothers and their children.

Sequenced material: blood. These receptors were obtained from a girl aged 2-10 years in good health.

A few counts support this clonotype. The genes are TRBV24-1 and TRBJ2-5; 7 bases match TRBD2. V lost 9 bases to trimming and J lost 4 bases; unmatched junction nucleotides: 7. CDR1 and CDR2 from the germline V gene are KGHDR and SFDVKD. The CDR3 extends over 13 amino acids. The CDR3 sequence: CATRPPGGETQYF. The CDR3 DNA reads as TGTGCCACCCGACCCCCGGGAGGAGAGACCCAGTACTTC.

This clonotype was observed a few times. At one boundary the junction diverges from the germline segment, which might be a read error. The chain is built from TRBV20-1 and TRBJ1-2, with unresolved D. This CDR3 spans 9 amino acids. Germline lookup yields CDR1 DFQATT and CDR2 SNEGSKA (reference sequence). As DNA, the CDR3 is TGCAGTGCTAACCATGGCTACACCTTC. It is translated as CSANHGYTF.

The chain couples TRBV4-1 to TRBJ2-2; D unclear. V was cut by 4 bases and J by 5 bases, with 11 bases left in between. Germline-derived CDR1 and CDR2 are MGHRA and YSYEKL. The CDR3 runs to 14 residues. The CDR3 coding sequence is TGCGCCAGCAGCCTTGGGTCTGGGACCGGGGAGCTGTTTTTT. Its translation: CASSLGSGTGELFF.

The CDR3 is CASSLLWGTGELFF. The CDR3 coding sequence is TGTGCCAGCAGCTTATTGTGGGGAACCGGGGAGCTGTTTTTT. The gene calls are TRBV7-3 and TRBJ2-2; D call uncertain. The germline V gene has CDR1 SGHTA and CDR2 FQGTGA. CDR3 length equals 14 residues. Trimming took off 2 bases at V and 5 bases at J, with 9 bases between the two ends.

The CDR3 DNA reads as TGTGCCAGCACCTCAGGAGGAAACACCATATATTTT. Amino acids: CASTSGGNTIYF. V gene TRBV6-5 combines with J gene TRBJ1-3, with D unresolved. The CDR3 consists of 12 residues. Germline CDR1 is MNHEY and CDR2 is SVGAGI. The germline V and J ends were trimmed by 7 bases and 4 bases, with 8 bases remaining between them.

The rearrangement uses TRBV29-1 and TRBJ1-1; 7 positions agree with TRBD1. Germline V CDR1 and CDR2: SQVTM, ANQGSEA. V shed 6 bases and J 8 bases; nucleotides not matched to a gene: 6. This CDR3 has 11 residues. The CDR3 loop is CSVRGTAEAFF. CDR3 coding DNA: TGCAGCGTCAGGGGGACAGCCGAAGCTTTCTTT.

CDR3 in DNA: TGTGCCAGCTCACCGGACAGGGGAGTTTACCATGAGCAGTTCTTC. Translation gives CASSPDRGVYHEQFF. The chain uses TRBV18 and TRBJ2-1; 9 nucleotides match TRBD1. The V gene's germline CDR1 is KGHSH and CDR2 LQKENI. This CDR3 contains 15 residues. The ends lost 3 bases at V and 8 bases at J; junction bases unmatched: 8. Drawing the rest from reference TRBV18 and TRBJ2-1, the complete variable domain is NAGVMQNPRHLVRRRGQEARLRCSPMKGHSHVYWYRQLPEEGLKFMVYLQKENIIDESGMPKERFSAEFPKEGPSILRIQQVVRGDSAAYFCASSPDRGVYHEQFFGPGTRLTVL.

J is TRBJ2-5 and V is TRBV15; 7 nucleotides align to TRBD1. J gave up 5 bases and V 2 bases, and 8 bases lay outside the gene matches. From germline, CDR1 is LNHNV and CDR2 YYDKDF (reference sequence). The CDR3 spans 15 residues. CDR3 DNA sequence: TGTGCCACCAGCAGACCCGACAGGGATAGGGAGACCCAGTACTTC. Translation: CATSRPDRDRETQYF.

The CDR3 DNA sequence: TGTGCCAGCAGCCAAGAACCTCCGGATACGCAGTATTTT. This sequence encodes CASSQEPPDTQYF. The genes are TRBV3-1 and TRBJ2-3, with D hard to call. Trimming removed 0 bases from V and 6 bases from J, with 7 bases in between. This CDR3 has 13 amino acids. CDR1 is LGHDT, CDR2 YNNKEL, per germline (reference sequence).

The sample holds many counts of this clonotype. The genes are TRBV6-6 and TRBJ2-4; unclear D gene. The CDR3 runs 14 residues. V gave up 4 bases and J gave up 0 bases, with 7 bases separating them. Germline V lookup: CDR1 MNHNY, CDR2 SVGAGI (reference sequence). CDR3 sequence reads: CASSFDLAKNIQYF. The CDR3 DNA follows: TGTGCCAGCAGTTTCGATCTAGCCAAAAACATTCAGTACTTC.

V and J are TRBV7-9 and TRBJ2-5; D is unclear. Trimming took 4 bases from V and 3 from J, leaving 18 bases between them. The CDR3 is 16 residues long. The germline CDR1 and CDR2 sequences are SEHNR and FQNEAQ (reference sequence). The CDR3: CASSSQIRPDEETQYF. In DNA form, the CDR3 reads TGTGCCAGCAGCTCCCAAATCAGACCCGACGAAGAGACCCAGTACTTC.

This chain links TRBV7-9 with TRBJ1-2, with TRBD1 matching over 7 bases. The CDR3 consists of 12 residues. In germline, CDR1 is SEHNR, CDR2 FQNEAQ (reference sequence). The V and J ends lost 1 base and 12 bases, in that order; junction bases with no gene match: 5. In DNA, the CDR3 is TGTGCCAGCAGCTTAGTGGGACAGAATAACACCTTC. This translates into CASSLVGQNNTF.

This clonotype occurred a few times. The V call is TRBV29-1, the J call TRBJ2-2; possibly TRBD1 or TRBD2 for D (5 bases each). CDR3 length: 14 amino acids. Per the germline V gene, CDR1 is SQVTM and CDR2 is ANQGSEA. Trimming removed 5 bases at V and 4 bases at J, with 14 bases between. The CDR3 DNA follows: TGCAGCGTTCGCCTGGGGGAGAGCACCGGGGAGCTGTTTTTT. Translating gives CSVRLGESTGELFF.

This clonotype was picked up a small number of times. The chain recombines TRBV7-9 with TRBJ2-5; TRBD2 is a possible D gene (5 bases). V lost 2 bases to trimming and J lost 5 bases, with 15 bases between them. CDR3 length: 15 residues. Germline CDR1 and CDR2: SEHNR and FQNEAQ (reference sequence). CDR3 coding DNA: TGTGCCAGCAGCTTAATGCTGGAACGCGGGGAGACCCAGTACTTC. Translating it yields CASSLMLERGETQYF.

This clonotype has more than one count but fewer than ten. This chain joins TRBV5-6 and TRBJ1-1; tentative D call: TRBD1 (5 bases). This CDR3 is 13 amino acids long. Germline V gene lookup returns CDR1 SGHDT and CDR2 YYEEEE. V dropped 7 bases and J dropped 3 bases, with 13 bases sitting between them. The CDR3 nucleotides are TGTGCCAGCGAGAAGGAGGGGTACACTGAAGCTTTCTTT. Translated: CASEKEGYTEAFF. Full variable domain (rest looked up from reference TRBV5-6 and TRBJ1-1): DAGVTQSPTHLIKTRGQQVTLRCSPKSGHDTVSWYQQALGQGPQFIFQYYEEEERQRGNFPDRFSGHQFPNYSSELNVNALLLGDSALYLCASEKEGYTEAFFGQGTRLTVV.

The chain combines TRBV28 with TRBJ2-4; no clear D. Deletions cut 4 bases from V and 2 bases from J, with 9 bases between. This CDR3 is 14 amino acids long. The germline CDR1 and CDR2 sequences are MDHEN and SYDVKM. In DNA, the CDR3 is TGTGCCAGCAGTTCGGGCCCCACCAAAAACATTCAGTACTTC. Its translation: CASSSGPTKNIQYF.

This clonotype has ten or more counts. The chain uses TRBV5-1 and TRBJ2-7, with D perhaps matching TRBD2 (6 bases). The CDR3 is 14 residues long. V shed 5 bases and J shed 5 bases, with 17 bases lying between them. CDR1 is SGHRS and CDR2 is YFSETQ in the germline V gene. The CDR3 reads CASRPAGSNHEQYF. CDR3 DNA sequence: TGCGCCAGCAGACCTGCGGGGAGCAACCACGAGCAGTACTTC. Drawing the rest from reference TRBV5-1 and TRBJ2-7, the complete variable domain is KAGVTQTPRYLIKTRGQQVTLSCSPISGHRSVSWYQQTPGQGLQFLFEYFSETQRNKGNFPGRFSGRQFSNSRSEMNVSTLELGDSALYLCASRPAGSNHEQYFGPGTRLTVT.

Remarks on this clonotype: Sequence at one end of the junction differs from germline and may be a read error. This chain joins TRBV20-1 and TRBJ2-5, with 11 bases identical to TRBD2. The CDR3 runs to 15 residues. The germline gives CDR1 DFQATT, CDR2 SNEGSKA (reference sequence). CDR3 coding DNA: TGCAGTTACTCCTCATTACTAGCGGGGGTAGAGGCCCAGTACTTC. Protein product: CSYSSLLAGVEAQYF.

For the CDR3, the DNA is TGCAGCGACCTGGGACAGGGGGCGGCCACAGATACGCAGTATTTT. Translated, it gives CSDLGQGAATDTQYF. The chain is built from TRBV29-1 and TRBJ2-3; 12 bases fit TRBD1. V shed 7 bases and J 2 bases; nucleotides not matched to a gene: 7. The CDR3 runs to 15 residues. The germline CDR1 and CDR2 sequences are SQVTM and ANQGSEA.

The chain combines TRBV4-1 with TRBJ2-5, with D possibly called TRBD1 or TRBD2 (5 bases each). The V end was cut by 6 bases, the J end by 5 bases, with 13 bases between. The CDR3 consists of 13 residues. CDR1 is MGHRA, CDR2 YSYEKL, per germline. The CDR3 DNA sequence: TGCGCCAGCAGGGGACCGACACAGGAGACCCAGTACTTC. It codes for CASRGPTQETQYF.

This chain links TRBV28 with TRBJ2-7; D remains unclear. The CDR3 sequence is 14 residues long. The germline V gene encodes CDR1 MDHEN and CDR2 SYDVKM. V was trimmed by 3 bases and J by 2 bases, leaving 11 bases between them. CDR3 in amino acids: CASSLGRSAYEQYF. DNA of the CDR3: TGTGCCAGCAGTTTGGGCAGGTCTGCCTACGAGCAGTACTTC.

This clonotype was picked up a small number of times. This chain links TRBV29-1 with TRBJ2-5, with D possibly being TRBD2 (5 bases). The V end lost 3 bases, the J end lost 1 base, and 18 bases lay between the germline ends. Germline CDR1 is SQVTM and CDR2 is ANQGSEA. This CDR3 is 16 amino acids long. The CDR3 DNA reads TGCAGCGTTGATCGGAGGTCGAGAGAGGTCCAAGAGACCCAGTACTTC. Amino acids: CSVDRRSREVQETQYF.

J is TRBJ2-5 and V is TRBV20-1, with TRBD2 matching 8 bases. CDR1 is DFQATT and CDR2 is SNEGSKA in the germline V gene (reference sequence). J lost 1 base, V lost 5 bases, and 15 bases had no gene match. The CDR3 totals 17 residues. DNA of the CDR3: TGCAGTGCTGTGCACCGGGAGGGCCTTTTTTCCCAAGAGACCCAGTACTTC. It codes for CSAVHREGLFSQETQYF.